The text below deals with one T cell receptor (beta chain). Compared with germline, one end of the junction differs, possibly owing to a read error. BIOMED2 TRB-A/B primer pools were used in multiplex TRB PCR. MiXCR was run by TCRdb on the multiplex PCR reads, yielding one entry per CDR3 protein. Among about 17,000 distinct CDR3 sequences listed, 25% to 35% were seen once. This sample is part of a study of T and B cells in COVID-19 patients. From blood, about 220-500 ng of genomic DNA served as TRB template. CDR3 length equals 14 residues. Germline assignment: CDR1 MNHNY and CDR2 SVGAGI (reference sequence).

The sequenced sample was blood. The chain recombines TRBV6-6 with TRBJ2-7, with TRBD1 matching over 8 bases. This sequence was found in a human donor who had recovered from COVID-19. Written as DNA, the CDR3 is TGTGCCAGCAGTGTCGGACAGGGTCCCTACAAGCAGTACTTC. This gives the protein CASSVGQGPYKQYF.